This T cell receptor beta chain appears in the sequencing data of a study of CD8 T cells in ankylosing spondylitis. Points from the study as a whole: Among TCR beta sequences, a motif of eight highly homologous variants appeared characteristic of ankylosing spondylitis blood. Matched ankylosing spondylitis synovial fluid reportedly showed significant enrichment of disease-linked clones.

Note on this clonotype: What it recognizes is unknown.

The germline V gene has CDR1 SGHTA and CDR2 FQGNSA. The CDR3 is made up of 15 amino acids. Trimming pared 2 bases from V and 10 bases from J, leaving 19 bases between. With molecular barcodes, quantitative 5'-RACE was used to make the TCR beta libraries. A single record per CDR3 protein comes from TCRdb applying MiXCR to the 5' RACE reads. The sample has about 340,000 distinct CDR3 sequences; 14% to 15% are singletons. The TCR sequence derives from a male donor with ankylosing spondylitis or in good health (not recorded which). This chain uses TRBV7-2 with TRBJ2-3; D not resolved. The sequenced sample consisted of blood, either unsorted or a sorted T cell fraction (not recorded which). CDR3 sequence (DNA): TGTGCCAGCAGCTTAATGGTAGCCGCAACGGGTGCGCAGTATTTT. As protein: CASSLMVAATGAQYF.